This T cell receptor (beta chain) was captured in a study of regulatory dendritic cells for organ transplantation. General study points: Mature dendritic cells appeared to drive more memory CD8+ clonal expansion than regulatory ones. Considerable individual heterogeneity was seen in alloreactive memory CD8+ T cells. Naive CD4+ and CD8+ repertoires were highly diverse; memory CD8+ was most oligoclonal.

Remarks on this clone: What it binds is not known.

Sequencing used immunoSEQ multiplex PCR; TCRdb keeps in-frame clones, though not all of them. The sample comprises fewer than 50,000 clones, about 93% of which are singletons, and over 0.09% rests with the top ten. Memory T cells were CD45RO+, naive were CD45RA+, sorted by FACS. CDR1 and CDR2 from the germline V gene are MDHEN and SYDVKM. The CDR3 is 14 residues long. Unmatched junction bases numbered 5, after V lost 7 bases and J lost 5 bases. This receptor was obtained from a human donor in good health. The genes are TRBV28 and TRBJ2-2, with TRBD2 matching over 9 bases. The source material was naive CD8+ T cells from blood. Sample subset: CD45RA+ naive T cells. CDR3 protein: CASILAGNTGELFF. The CDR3 region has the DNA TGTGCCAGCATACTAGCGGGTAATACCGGGGAGCTGTTTTTT. Complete variable domain (other parts from reference TRBV28 and TRBJ2-2): DVKVTQSSRYLVKRTGEKVFLECVQDMDHENMFWYRQDPGLGLRLIYFSYDVKMKEKGDIPEGYSVSREKKERFSLILESASTNQTSMYLCASILAGNTGELFFGEGSRLTVL.